These 29 T cell receptor beta chains were sequenced from one sample in a study of OX40 agonist ivuxolimab in advanced cancers. TCRdb's table, derived via immunoSEQ multiplex PCR, lists solely in-frame clones and lacks some. The table has 90,000 or so clones, more than 90% seen once. This material consisted of CD4+ or CD8+ T cells sorted from blood, taken in a trial of the OX40 agonist ivuxolimab. These receptors were obtained from an adult with an advanced solid tumor such as melanoma, head and neck, liver or kidney cancer.

The CDR3 DNA is TGTGCCAGCAGCTTAGGCAGGGGGTCGATCCCCTCTGGAAACACCATATATTTT. It specifies CASSLGRGSIPSGNTIYF. The chain is built from TRBV11-2 and TRBJ1-3; 7 nucleotides line up with TRBD1. This CDR3 spans 18 amino acids. Germline V CDR1 and CDR2: SGHAT, FQNNGV. V gave up 1 base and J gave up 0 bases; unmatched junction bases: 9.

The chain has TRBV11-2 and TRBJ2-1; D call uncertain. Germline V CDR1 and CDR2: SGHAT, FQNNGV. CDR3 size: 10 residues. Trimming pared 3 bases from V and 9 bases from J, leaving 3 bases between. The CDR3, as DNA: TGTGCCAGCAGCTTGGGTGAGCAGTTCTTC. This encodes CASSLGEQFF.

The chain links TRBV11-2 to TRBJ1-2; D remains ambiguous. The CDR3 sequence is 17 residues long. Trimming removed 1 base from V and 6 bases from J, with 21 bases in between. CDR1 is SGHAT, CDR2 FQNNGV, per germline. The CDR3 sequence is CASSLVSGRVLRNGYTF. The CDR3, as DNA: TGTGCCAGCAGCTTAGTGAGTGGGAGGGTTCTGCGAAATGGCTACACCTTC.

The gene calls are TRBV7-9 and TRBJ2-7, with 7 bases lining up with TRBD2. V gave up 6 bases and J gave up 5 bases; unmatched junction bases: 7. This CDR3 comprises 13 residues. The germline V gene has CDR1 SEHNR and CDR2 FQNEAQ (reference sequence). The chain's CDR3 is CASSGLESHEQYF. In nucleotides, the CDR3 is TGTGCCAGCAGTGGACTAGAATCCCACGAGCAGTACTTC.

The chain uses TRBV6-1 and TRBJ1-2, with no clear D. Per germline, CDR1 MNHNS and CDR2 SASEGT. This CDR3 region has 13 residues. V lost 4 bases, J lost 4 bases, and 10 bases lay in between. CDR3 sequence: CASSVRAVYGYTF. The CDR3 bases are TGTGCCAGCAGTGTACGAGCAGTCTATGGCTACACCTTC.

CDR3 sequence: CASSLLADPYNEQFF. Here the CDR3 DNA reads TGTGCCAGCAGCTTACTAGCGGACCCCTACAATGAGCAGTTCTTC. This chain connects TRBV5-6 to TRBJ2-1; 8 bases match TRBD2. The CDR3 is made up of 15 amino acids. Germline values: CDR1 SGHDT, CDR2 YYEEEE. With V trimmed by 2 bases and J by 2 bases, 3 bases remained unmatched.

This clone has just a few counts. J is TRBJ2-7 and V is TRBV4-1; D unresolved. The CDR3 runs 12 residues. Per the germline V gene, CDR1 is MGHRA and CDR2 is YSYEKL. V lost 5 bases and J lost 6, with 11 bases in between. The CDR3 here is CASSSSEFEQYF. The CDR3 DNA is TGCGCCAGCAGCTCCAGCGAATTCGAGCAGTACTTC.

V and J are TRBV25-1 and TRBJ2-1; D possibly corresponds to TRBD1 (5 bases). Germline CDR1 and CDR2: MGHDK and SYGVNS. The CDR3 has 17 amino acids. Trimming removed 4 bases from V and 10 bases from J, with 26 bases in between. The CDR3 DNA is TGTGCCAGCAGTGGGAAAGGGGATTTGACTGCCTTTGGGGAGCAGTTCTTC. Translation: CASSGKGDLTAFGEQFF.

CDR3 amino acids: CASSWGLAGGRPYEQYF. The DNA of the CDR3 is TGTGCCAGCAGCTGGGGACTAGCGGGAGGGAGGCCCTACGAGCAGTACTTC. J is TRBJ2-7 and V is TRBV7-8; TRBD2 aligns across 16 bases. CDR3 length: 17 residues. Trimming at V came to 4 bases and at J to 2 bases, leaving 5 bases not matched to a gene. Germline V lookup: CDR1 SGHVS, CDR2 FQNEAQ. The variable domain in full, with the rest retrieved from reference TRBV7-8 and TRBJ2-7, is GAGVSQSPRYKVAKRGQDVALRCDPISGHVSLFWYQQALGQGPEFLTYFQNEAQLDKSGLPSDRFFAERPEGSVSTLKIQRTQQEDSAVYLCASSWGLAGGRPYEQYFGPGTRLTVT.

The rearrangement links TRBV4-1 to TRBJ2-7; D is undetermined. The CDR3 has 14 residues. Trimming shortened V by 2 bases and J by 2 bases, and 10 bases separated the two germline ends. Germline V gives CDR1 MGHRA, CDR2 YSYEKL. The CDR3 sequence: CASSQRFTTYEQYF. In nucleotides, the CDR3 is TGCGCCAGCAGCCAAAGGTTTACGACCTACGAGCAGTACTTC.

The gene calls are TRBV6-5 and TRBJ1-1, with D tentatively TRBD1 (5 bases). Trimming took 2 bases from V and 7 from J, leaving 17 bases between them. Germline V gives CDR1 MNHEY, CDR2 SVGAGI. The CDR3 runs to 15 residues. The DNA for the CDR3 is TGTGCCAGCAGTTACAGCGCAGGGAACATCGTTGAAGCTTTCTTT. It codes for CASSYSAGNIVEAFF.

The rearrangement uses TRBV19 and TRBJ2-2; D not certain. CDR1 and CDR2 from the germline V gene are LNHDA and SQIVND (reference sequence). V was cut by 7 bases and J by 5 bases, with 11 bases left in between. The CDR3 sequence is 13 residues long. The CDR3 region is CASIPVGTGELFF. CDR3 DNA: TGTGCCAGTATCCCCGTTGGGACCGGGGAGCTGTTTTTT. Drawing the rest from reference TRBV19 and TRBJ2-2, the complete variable domain is DGGITQSPKYLFRKEGQNVTLSCEQNLNHDAMYWYRQDPGQGLRLIYYSQIVNDFQKGDIAEGYSVSREKKESFPLTVTSAQKNPTAFYLCASIPVGTGELFFGEGSRLTVL.

The chain recombines TRBV19 with TRBJ2-4, with 11 bases that match TRBD1. Per the germline V gene, CDR1 is LNHDA and CDR2 is SQIVND (reference sequence). V was pared by 2 bases and J by 16 bases, with 22 bases of the junction left unmatched. This CDR3 contains 18 residues. CDR3 sequence reads: CASSIRFRVDRGPLKNYF. DNA for the CDR3: TGTGCCAGTAGTATACGATTCCGAGTGGACAGGGGGCCCCTCAAAAACTACTTC. Variable domain in full (rest from reference TRBV19 and TRBJ2-4): DGGITQSPKYLFRKEGQNVTLSCEQNLNHDAMYWYRQDPGQGLRLIYYSQIVNDFQKGDIAEGYSVSREKKESFPLTVTSAQKNPTAFYLCASSIRFRVDRGPLKNYFGAGTRLSVL.

The rearrangement links TRBV21-1 to TRBJ2-3; the table's D call, TRBD2, has no DNA check behind it. TRBV21-1 is reported as a pseudogene. This CDR3 has 10 amino acids. CDR3 residues: CASSGDTQYF. CDR3 coding DNA: TGTGCCAGCTCGGGGGATACGCAGTATTTT.

The rearrangement uses TRBV9 and TRBJ2-3; D unclear. The CDR3 has 12 residues. Trimming took 2 bases from V and 4 from J, leaving 5 bases between them. In germline, CDR1 is SGDLS, CDR2 YYNGEE. The CDR3 DNA follows: TGTGCCAGCAGCGTGACCTCAGATACGCAGTATTTT. It codes for CASSVTSDTQYF.

The rearrangement joins TRBV19 to TRBJ2-5; 11 bases match TRBD2. The CDR3 extends over 14 amino acids. Looked up from germline, CDR1 is LNHDA and CDR2 is SQIVND (reference sequence). Germline trimming cut 10 bases from V and 5 bases from J; bases unmatched to any gene: 9. The CDR3 sequence is CATFSGRAGETQYF. As DNA, the CDR3 is TGTGCCACCTTTAGCGGGAGGGCCGGGGAGACCCAGTACTTC.

This chain joins TRBV29-1 and TRBJ2-1; 8 bases align to TRBD2. The CDR3 has 14 residues. Per germline, CDR1 SQVTM and CDR2 ANQGSEA. With V trimmed by 4 bases and J by 4 bases, 6 bases remained unmatched. The CDR3 sequence is CSVVGAGEYNEQFF. For the CDR3, the DNA is TGCAGCGTTGTAGGAGCGGGAGAGTACAATGAGCAGTTCTTC.

V usage is TRBV9 and J usage is TRBJ2-5, with D maybe TRBD1 (5 bases). CDR1 and CDR2 (germline): SGDLS, YYNGEE. There are 15 residues in the CDR3. Trimming stripped 3 bases from V and 2 bases from J, with 14 bases between. Here the CDR3 reads CASSEDNAPQETQYF. The DNA for the CDR3 is TGTGCCAGCAGCGAGGACAACGCCCCTCAAGAGACCCAGTACTTC.

This clone is a singleton in its sample. The V gene is TRBV27, the J gene TRBJ2-7; TRBD2 aligns across 8 bases. The germline V gene has CDR1 MNHEY and CDR2 SMNVEV (reference sequence). This CDR3 is built from 15 residues. The ends lost 3 bases at V and 1 base at J; junction bases unmatched: 5. CDR3 coding DNA: TGTGCCAGCAGTTTGGCTAGCGGGCGTTCCTACGAGCAGTACTTC. Its protein product is CASSLASGRSYEQYF.

The chain couples TRBV5-5 to TRBJ2-7; maybe TRBD2 (5 bases). This CDR3 has 12 residues. The V gene lost 3 bases and the J gene lost 2 bases, with 6 bases spanning the gap. From germline, CDR1 is SGHKS and CDR2 YYEKEE (reference sequence). CDR3 amino acids: CASSSGAYEQYF. CDR3 in DNA: TGTGCCAGCAGCTCCGGGGCCTACGAGCAGTACTTC.

Worth noting for this clone: The sample has other DNA sequences that encode this CDR3 too. The chain uses TRBV5-1 and TRBJ2-3; the D gene could be TRBD1 or TRBD2 (5 bases each). Trimming stripped 2 bases from V and 2 bases from J, with 12 bases between. CDR1 and CDR2 from the germline V gene are SGHRS and YFSETQ. This CDR3 is built from 15 residues. The CDR3 is CASSFGTVPTDTQYF. CDR3 nucleotides: TGCGCCAGCAGCTTTGGGACGGTCCCCACAGATACGCAGTATTTT.

CDR3: CASSSTGMAQHF. The CDR3 nucleotides are TGTGCCAGCAGTTCGACTGGCATGGCCCAGCATTTT. V gene TRBV6-5 combines with J gene TRBJ1-5; no definite D call. Looked up from germline, CDR1 is MNHEY and CDR2 is SVGAGI. The CDR3 has 12 amino acids. V was pared by 4 bases and J by 11 bases, with 12 bases between.

This chain joins TRBV29-1 and TRBJ1-2; no definite D call. Trimming took 5 bases from V and 8 from J, leaving 12 bases between them. The CDR3 covers 11 residues. Germline V CDR1 and CDR2: SQVTM, ANQGSEA. DNA of the CDR3: TGCAGCGTTCACAGAGGCGACGGCTACACCTTC. Amino acids: CSVHRGDGYTF.

The chain's CDR3 is CASSPPGLSPDTQYF. CDR3 coding DNA: TGTGCCAGCTCACCACCAGGGCTTTCCCCAGATACGCAGTATTTT. The chain employs TRBV18 and TRBJ2-3; D is undetermined. This CDR3 is 15 amino acids long. V shed 0 bases and J shed 4 bases, with 11 bases lying between them. Germline-derived CDR1 and CDR2 are KGHSH and LQKENI.

This clone was counted once. J is TRBJ2-1 and V is TRBV6-6; D tentatively fits TRBD1 or TRBD2 (6 bases each). The CDR3 length is 14 residues. Trimming pared 6 bases from V and 8 bases from J, leaving 17 bases between. The germline CDR1 and CDR2 sequences are MNHNY and SVGAGI (reference sequence). CDR3 in amino acids: CASSIRWGADEQFF. As DNA, the CDR3 is TGTGCCAGCAGCATCAGGTGGGGGGCCGATGAGCAGTTCTTC.

The rearrangement links TRBV11-2 to TRBJ2-5, with D possibly matching TRBD2 (6 bases). The V end lost 2 bases, the J end lost 5 bases, and 12 bases lay between the germline ends. This CDR3 contains 14 residues. Per germline, CDR1 SGHAT and CDR2 FQNNGV. CDR3 amino acids: CASSLSRGRETQYF. CDR3 nucleotide sequence: TGTGCCAGCAGCTTAAGTCGGGGGAGGGAGACCCAGTACTTC.

The J gene is TRBJ2-7, the V gene TRBV11-2, with a tentative D call TRBD1 (6 bases). The CDR3 contains 14 residues. V was cut by 3 bases and J by 0 bases, with 9 bases left in between. From germline, CDR1 is SGHAT and CDR2 FQNNGV. The CDR3 DNA follows: TGTGCCAGCAGCTTCGGGGACACCTCCTACGAGCAGTACTTC. This encodes CASSFGDTSYEQYF.

V and J are TRBV15 and TRBJ2-3; D gene ambiguous. The CDR3 is made up of 14 amino acids. V lost 9 bases and J lost 6, with 19 bases in between. CDR1 is LNHNV and CDR2 is YYDKDF in the germline V gene (reference sequence). The CDR3 DNA sequence: TGTGCCACTACCCAGAACATCATGGTGGATACGCAGTATTTT. Translation gives CATTQNIMVDTQYF.

This rearrangement joins TRBV4-2 to TRBJ2-7, with D perhaps TRBD1 (5 bases). The V end was cut by 1 base, the J end by 5 bases, with 12 bases between. The CDR3 is 14 residues long. CDR1 and CDR2 from the germline V gene are LGHNA and YNFKEQ. CDR3 nucleotides: TGTGCCAGCAGCCAAGCGGCAGGGATAAACGAGCAGTACTTC. It specifies CASSQAAGINEQYF.